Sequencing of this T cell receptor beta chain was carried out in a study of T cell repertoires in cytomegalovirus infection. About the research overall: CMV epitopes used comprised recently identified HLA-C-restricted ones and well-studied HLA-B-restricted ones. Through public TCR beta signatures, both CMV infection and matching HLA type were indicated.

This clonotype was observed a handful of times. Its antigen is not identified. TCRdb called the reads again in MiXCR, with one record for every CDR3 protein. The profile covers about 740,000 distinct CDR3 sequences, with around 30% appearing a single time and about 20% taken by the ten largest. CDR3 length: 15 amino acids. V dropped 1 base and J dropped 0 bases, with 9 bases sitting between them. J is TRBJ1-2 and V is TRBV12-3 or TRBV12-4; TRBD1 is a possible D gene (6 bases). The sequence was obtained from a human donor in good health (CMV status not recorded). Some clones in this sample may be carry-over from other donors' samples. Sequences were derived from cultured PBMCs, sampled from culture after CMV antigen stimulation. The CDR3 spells CASSLGTVSNYGYTF. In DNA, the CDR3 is TGTGCCAGCAGTTTAGGGACAGTCTCTAACTATGGCTACACCTTC.